This T cell receptor (beta chain) was captured by sequencing in a study of shared clonotypes between healthy human individuals. Using immunoSEQ multiplex PCR, the repertoire was profiled, and TCRdb retains in-frame clones only, with some absent. The sample yields about 480,000 clones, about four fifths seen once. Per the germline V gene, CDR1 is SEHNR and CDR2 is FQNEAQ (reference sequence). The CDR3 consists of 16 residues. V was clipped by 1 base and J by 7 bases; unmatched bases: 8. The sequenced sample was PBMCs. V and J are TRBV7-9 and TRBJ1-5; 9 nucleotides align to TRBD1. The TCR originated in a woman in her thirties or forties in good health. Some clones in this sample may be carry-over from other donors' samples. As DNA, the CDR3 is TGTGCCAGCAGCTTAGTAAAAGGGACAGGGTTCCAGCCCCAGCATTTT. It yields the protein CASSLVKGTGFQPQHF. The entire variable domain, with the rest obtained from reference TRBV7-9 and TRBJ1-5, is as follows: DTGVSQNPRHKITKRGQNVTFRCDPISEHNRLYWYRQTLGQGPEFLTYFQNEAQLEKSRLLSDRFSAERPKGSFSTLEIQRTEQGDSAMYLCASSLVKGTGFQPQHFGDGTRLSIL.